Listed below are T cell receptor beta chains from one sample, sequenced in a study of T cells after yellow fever vaccination. TCRdb reanalysed the 5' RACE reads using MiXCR and keeps one entry per CDR3 protein. The table shows about 310,000 distinct CDR3 sequences, with approximately 3.9% occurring only once. This sample comprised PBMCs, obtained on the day of the yellow fever booster vaccination. The source of these receptors is a man aged 18 to 30 who received the YFV17D yellow fever vaccine. The CDR3 runs from the conserved cysteine through the conserved F or W. Clone size is stated in some rows and not others, as once, few, many or a class when expanded.

TRBJ1-1 TRBV6-6 NA CASSHPSLRMNTEAFF
TRBJ2-5 TRBV4-2 few CASSQDPASGVPRGKETQYF
TRBJ1-1 TRBV4-1 NA CASSQSPEGRMNTEAFF
TRBJ2-5 TRBV7-9 many CASRTDRGKRETQYF
TRBJ1-5 TRBV6-2/TRBV6-3 NA CASSGSIGNQPQHF
TRBJ2-6 TRBV7-9 many CASSPTTASGANVLTF
TRBJ1-3 TRBV12-3/TRBV12-4 many CASSLGGISTGNTIYF
TRBJ2-5 TRBV7-2 NA CASSLRLGRTQYF
TRBJ1-2 TRBV6-5 many CASRSTGADGYTF
TRBJ1-2 TRBV9 NA CASSAQGYGYTF
TRBJ1-1 TRBV4-3 NA CASSQESERAFF
TRBJ2-2 TRBV7-8 many CASSRTSDFPGELFF
TRBJ2-2 TRBV4-3 many CASSQSGTSYTGELFF
TRBJ2-5 TRBV7-2 many CASSLAGTTPRETQYF
TRBJ2-3 TRBV5-1 few CASSWGIGVQAQYF
TRBJ2-3 TRBV5-1 NA CASSLTGTSGTDTQYF